This entry is about one T cell receptor beta chain. Its cognate antigen is unknown. The source of the sample is a study of post-analysis software for immune sequencing data. General study results and limits: In patients, five or six TRBV segments were more frequent than in controls, with TRBV5-6, TRBV5-1 and TRBV20-1 among them. Relative to controls, patients with multiple sclerosis showed significantly lower normalized Chao1 diversity.

Each TCR beta cDNA library carried unique molecular identifiers. It was from about 1 to 10 million T cells that some 470,000 cDNA molecules came. TCRdb analysed the PCR reads with MiXCR anew, one entry per CDR3 protein. This table holds a few hundred thousand distinct CDR3 sequences, roughly 38% found once. Germline CDR1 SNHLY, CDR2 FYNNEI. V gave up 1 base and J gave up 7 bases; unmatched junction bases: 6. The CDR3 consists of 16 residues. The sequencing sample was made of blood. This clonotype was obtained from a girl between 10 and 17 years old with multiple sclerosis. The rearrangement uses TRBV2 and TRBJ2-1; 11 nucleotides agree with TRBD2. The CDR3: CASSEDTSGGGNEQFF. CDR3 DNA sequence: TGTGCCAGCAGTGAAGATACTAGCGGGGGAGGGAATGAGCAGTTCTTC.